This T cell receptor (beta chain) came from a study of type 1 regulatory T cells. As for the study in general: This in vitro CD4 product, T-allo10, is enriched for Tr1 cells and alloantigen-specific.

V lost 4 bases and J 2 bases, leaving 8 bases between the germline ends. The V gene's germline CDR1 is SNHLY and CDR2 FYNNEI. The CDR3 is 13 amino acids. MiXCR, applied by TCRdb to the reads, yields one record per CDR3 protein. The data show about 68,000 distinct CDR3 sequences, around 63% seen once. This clonotype has more than one count but fewer than ten. Its antigen remains unidentified. The graft donor-derived T-allo10 cells reportedly recognize host alloantigens, are anergic, and suppress alloantigen-specifically. V usage is TRBV2 and J usage is TRBJ2-5, with D possibly being TRBD1 (6 bases). The receptor's source is a human donor in good health. The source material was cultured T cells, either the whole culture or a sorted T cell fraction (not recorded which). Noted subset: Tr1-enriched cell product generated in vitro against host alloantigens. The CDR3 loop reads CASSVDRQETQYF. In DNA, the CDR3 is TGTGCCAGCAGTGTGGACAGACAAGAGACCCAGTACTTC.